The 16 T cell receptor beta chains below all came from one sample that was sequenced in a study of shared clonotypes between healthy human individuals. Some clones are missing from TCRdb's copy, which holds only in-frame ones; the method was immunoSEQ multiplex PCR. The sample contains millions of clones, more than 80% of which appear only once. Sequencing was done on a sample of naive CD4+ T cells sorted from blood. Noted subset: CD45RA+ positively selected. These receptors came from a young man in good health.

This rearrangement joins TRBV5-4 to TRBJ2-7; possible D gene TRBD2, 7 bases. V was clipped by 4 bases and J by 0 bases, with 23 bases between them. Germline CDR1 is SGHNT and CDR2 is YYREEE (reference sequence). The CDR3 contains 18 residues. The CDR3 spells CASSLLRLRGGGSYEQYF. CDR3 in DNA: TGTGCCAGCAGCCTTCTACGGCTTCGCGGGGGCGGCTCCTACGAGCAGTACTTC.

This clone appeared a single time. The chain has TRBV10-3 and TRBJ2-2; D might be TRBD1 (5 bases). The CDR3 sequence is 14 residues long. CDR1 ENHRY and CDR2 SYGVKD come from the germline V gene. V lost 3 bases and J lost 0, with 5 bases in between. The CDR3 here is CAISDRANTGELFF. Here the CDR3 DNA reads TGTGCCATCAGTGACAGGGCGAACACCGGGGAGCTGTTTTTT.

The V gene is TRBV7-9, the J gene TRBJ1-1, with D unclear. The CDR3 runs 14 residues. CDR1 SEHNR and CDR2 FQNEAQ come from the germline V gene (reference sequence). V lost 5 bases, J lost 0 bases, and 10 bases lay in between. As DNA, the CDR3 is TGTGCCAGCAGCAAAGGAGTGATGAACACTGAAGCTTTCTTT. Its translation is CASSKGVMNTEAFF.

The CDR3 nucleotides read TGTGCCAGCAGCAAAGAGCCAGCTCCTGGTGCAGATACGCAGTATTTT. Its protein is CASSKEPAPGADTQYF. The chain employs TRBV21-1 and TRBJ2-3. TRBV21-1 has pseudogene status. The CDR3 spans 16 residues.

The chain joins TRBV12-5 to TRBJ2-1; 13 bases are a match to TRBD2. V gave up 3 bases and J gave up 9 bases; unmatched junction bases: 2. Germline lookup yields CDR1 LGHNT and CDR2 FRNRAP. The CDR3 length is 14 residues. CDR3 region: CASGFGLAGVEQFF. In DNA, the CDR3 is TGTGCTAGTGGTTTCGGACTAGCGGGAGTTGAGCAGTTCTTC. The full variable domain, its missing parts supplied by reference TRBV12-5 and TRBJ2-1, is DARVTQTPRHKVTEMGQEVTMRCQPILGHNTVFWYRQTMMQGLELLAYFRNRAPLDDSGMPKDRFSAEMPDATLATLKIQPSEPRDSAVYFCASGFGLAGVEQFFGPGTRLTVL.

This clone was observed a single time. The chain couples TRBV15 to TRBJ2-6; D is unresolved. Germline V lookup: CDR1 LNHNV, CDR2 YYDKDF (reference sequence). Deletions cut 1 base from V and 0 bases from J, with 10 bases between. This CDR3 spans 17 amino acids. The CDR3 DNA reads TGTGCCACCAGCAGAGCCCCCCAGGACTCTGGGGCCAACGTCCTGACTTTC. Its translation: CATSRAPQDSGANVLTF.

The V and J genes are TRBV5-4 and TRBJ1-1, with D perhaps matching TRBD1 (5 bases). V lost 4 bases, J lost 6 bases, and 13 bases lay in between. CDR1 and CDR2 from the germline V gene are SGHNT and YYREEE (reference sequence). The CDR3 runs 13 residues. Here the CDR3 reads CASSPEGFAEAFF. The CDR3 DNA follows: TGTGCCAGCAGCCCCGAGGGGTTTGCTGAAGCTTTCTTT.

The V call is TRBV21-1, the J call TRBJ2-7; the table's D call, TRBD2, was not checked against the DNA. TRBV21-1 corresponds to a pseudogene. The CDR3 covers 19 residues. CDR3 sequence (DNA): TGTGCCAGCAGCAAATCCGAAACTATAGCGGCAGGAACCTCCTACGAGCAGTACTTC. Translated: CASSKSETIAAGTSYEQYF.

CDR3 nucleotides: TGTGCTAGTGGCCCAGGGTACCCGAGCTCCTACAATGAGCAGTTCTTC. This gives the protein CASGPGYPSSYNEQFF. The chain employs TRBV12-5 and TRBJ2-1; D is possibly TRBD1 (5 bases). Deletions cut 6 bases from V and 0 bases from J, with 15 bases between. Germline CDR1 and CDR2: LGHNT and FRNRAP. The CDR3 is 16 residues long.

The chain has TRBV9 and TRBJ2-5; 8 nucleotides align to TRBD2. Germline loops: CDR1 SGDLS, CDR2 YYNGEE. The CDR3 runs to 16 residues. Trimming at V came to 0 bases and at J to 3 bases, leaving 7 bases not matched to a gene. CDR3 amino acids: CASSVEGGTSKETQYF. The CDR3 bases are TGTGCCAGCAGCGTAGAGGGGGGGACTAGTAAAGAGACCCAGTACTTC.

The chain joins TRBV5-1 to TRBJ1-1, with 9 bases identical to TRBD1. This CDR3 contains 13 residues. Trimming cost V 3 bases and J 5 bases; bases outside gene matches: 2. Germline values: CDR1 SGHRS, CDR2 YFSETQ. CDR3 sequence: CASSSGQGTEAFF. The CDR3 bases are TGCGCCAGCAGCTCCGGACAGGGGACTGAAGCTTTCTTT.

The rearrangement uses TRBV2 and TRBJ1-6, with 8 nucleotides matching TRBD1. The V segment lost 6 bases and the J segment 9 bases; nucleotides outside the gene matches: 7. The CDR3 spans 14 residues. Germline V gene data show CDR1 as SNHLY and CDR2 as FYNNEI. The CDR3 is CASRQDRDFSPLHF. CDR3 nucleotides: TGTGCCAGCAGGCAGGACAGGGACTTTTCACCCCTCCACTTT.

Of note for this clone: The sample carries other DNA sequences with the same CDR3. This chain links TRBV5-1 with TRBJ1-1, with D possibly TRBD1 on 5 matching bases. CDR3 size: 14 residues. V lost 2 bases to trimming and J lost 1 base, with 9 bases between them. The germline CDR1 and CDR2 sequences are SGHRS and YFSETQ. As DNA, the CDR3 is TGCGCCAGCAGCTTCTCCGGGGGGAACACTGAAGCTTTCTTT. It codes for CASSFSGGNTEAFF.

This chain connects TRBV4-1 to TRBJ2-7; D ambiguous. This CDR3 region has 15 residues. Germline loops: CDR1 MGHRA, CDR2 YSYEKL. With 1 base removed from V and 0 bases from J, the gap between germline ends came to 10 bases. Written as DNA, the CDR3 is TGCGCCAGCAGCCAAGGGTCTGCTGGCTCCTACGAGCAGTACTTC. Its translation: CASSQGSAGSYEQYF.

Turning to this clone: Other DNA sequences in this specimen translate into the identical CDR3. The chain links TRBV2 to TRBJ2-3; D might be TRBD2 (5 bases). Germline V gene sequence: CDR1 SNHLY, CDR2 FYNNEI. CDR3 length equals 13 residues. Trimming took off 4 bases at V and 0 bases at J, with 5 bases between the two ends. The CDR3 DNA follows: TGTGCCAGCAGTGGCGGGAGCACAGATACGCAGTATTTT. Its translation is CASSGGSTDTQYF.

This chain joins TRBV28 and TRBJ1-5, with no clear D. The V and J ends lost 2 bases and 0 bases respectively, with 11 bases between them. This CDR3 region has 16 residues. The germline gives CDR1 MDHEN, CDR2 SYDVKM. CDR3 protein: CASSLKIGSSNQPQHF. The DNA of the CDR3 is TGTGCCAGCAGTTTAAAAATAGGTTCTAGCAATCAGCCCCAGCATTTT.